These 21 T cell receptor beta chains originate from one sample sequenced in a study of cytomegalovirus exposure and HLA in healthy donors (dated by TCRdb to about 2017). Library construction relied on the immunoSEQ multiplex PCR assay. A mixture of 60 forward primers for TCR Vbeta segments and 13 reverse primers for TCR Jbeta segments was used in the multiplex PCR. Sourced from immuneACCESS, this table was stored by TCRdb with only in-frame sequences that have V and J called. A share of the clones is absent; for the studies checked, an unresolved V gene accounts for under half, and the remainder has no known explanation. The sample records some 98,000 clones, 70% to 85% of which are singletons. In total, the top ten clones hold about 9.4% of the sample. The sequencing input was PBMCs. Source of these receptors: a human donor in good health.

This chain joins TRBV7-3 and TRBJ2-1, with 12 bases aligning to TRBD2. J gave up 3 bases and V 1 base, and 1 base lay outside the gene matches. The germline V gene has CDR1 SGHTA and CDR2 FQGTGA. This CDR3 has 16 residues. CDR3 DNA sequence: TGTGCCAGCAGCTTAAGACTAGCGGGAGTCTACAATGAGCAGTTCTTC. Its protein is CASSLRLAGVYNEQFF.

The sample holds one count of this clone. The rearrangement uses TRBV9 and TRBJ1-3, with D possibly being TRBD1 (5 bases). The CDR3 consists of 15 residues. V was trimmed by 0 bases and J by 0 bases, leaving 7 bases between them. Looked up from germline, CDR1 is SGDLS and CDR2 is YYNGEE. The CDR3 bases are TGTGCCAGCAGCGTAGGGACAAACTCTGGAAACACCATATATTTT. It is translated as CASSVGTNSGNTIYF.

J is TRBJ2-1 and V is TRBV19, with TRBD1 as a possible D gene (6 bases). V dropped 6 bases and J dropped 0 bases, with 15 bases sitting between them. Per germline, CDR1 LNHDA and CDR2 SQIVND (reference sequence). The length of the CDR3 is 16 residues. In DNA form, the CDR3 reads TGTGCCAGTAGAACCATGGACAGTTACTCCTACAATGAGCAGTTCTTC. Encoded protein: CASRTMDSYSYNEQFF.

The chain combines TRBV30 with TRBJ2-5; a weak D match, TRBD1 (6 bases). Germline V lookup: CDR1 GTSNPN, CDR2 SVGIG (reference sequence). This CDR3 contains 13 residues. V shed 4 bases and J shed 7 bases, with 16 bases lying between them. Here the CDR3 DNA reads TGTGCCTGGATCGAACAGGGACCTGGGACCCAGTACTTC. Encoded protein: CAWIEQGPGTQYF.

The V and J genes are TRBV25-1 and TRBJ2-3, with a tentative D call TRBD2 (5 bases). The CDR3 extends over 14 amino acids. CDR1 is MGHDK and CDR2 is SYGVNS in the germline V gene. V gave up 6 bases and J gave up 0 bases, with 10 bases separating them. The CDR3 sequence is CASSLAASTDTQYF. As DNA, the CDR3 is TGTGCCAGCAGCCTAGCTGCTAGCACAGATACGCAGTATTTT.

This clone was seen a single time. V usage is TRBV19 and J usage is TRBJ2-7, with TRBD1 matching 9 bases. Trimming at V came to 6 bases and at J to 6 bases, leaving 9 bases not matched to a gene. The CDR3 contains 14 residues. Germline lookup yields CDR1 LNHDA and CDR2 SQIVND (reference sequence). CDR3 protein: CASSPGTGTGEQYF. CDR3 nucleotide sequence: TGTGCCAGTAGCCCCGGGACAGGGACAGGCGAGCAGTACTTC.

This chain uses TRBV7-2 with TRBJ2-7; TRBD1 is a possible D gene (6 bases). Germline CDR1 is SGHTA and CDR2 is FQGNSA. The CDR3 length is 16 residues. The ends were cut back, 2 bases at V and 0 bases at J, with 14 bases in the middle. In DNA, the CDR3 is TGTGCCAGCAGCTTACGACCGGCAGGGGCCTCCTACGAGCAGTACTTC. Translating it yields CASSLRPAGASYEQYF.

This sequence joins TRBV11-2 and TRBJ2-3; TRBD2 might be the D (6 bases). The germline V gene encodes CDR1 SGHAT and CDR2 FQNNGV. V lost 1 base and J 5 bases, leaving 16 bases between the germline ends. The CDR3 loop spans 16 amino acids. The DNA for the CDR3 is TGTGCCAGCAGCTTAGTTGGGACTGCATACCGAGATACGCAGTATTTT. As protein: CASSLVGTAYRDTQYF.

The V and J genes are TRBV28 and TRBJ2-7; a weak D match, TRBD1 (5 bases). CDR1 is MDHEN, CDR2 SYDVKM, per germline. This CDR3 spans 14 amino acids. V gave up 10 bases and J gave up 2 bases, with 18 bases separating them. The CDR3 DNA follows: TGTGCCACCCACGTGGGGCTACCACCCTACGAGCAGTACTTC. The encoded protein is CATHVGLPPYEQYF.

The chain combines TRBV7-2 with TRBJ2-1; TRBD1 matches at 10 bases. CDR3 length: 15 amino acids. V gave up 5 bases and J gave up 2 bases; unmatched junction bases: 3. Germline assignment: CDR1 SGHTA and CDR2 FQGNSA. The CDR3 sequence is CASSPGTGAYNEQFF. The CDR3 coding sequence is TGTGCCAGCAGCCCCGGGACAGGGGCCTACAATGAGCAGTTCTTC.

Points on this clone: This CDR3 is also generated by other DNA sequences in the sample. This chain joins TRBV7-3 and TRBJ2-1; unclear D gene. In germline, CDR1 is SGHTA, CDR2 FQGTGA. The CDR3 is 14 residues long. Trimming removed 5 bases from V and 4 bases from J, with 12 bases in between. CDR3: CASSRTVNYNEQFF. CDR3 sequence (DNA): TGTGCCAGCAGCCGAACGGTTAATTACAATGAGCAGTTCTTC.

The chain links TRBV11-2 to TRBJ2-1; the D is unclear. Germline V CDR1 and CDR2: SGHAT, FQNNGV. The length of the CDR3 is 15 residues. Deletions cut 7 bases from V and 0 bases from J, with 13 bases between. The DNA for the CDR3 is TGTGCCAGCATACCCCTTCTATACTCCTACAATGAGCAGTTCTTC. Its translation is CASIPLLYSYNEQFF.

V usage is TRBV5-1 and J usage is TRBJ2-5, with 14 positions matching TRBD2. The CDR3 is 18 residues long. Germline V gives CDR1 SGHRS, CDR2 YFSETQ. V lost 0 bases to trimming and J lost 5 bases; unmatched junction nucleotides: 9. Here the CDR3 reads CASSLATGLAGVRETQYF. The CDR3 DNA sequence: TGCGCCAGCAGCTTGGCTACGGGACTAGCGGGAGTCAGGGAGACCCAGTACTTC.

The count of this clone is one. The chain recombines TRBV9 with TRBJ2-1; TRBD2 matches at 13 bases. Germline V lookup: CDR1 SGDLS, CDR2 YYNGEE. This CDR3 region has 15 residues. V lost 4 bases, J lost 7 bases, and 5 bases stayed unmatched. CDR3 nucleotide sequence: TGTGCCAGCAGCTGGACTAGCGGGAGTGGGAATGAGCAGTTCTTC. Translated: CASSWTSGSGNEQFF.

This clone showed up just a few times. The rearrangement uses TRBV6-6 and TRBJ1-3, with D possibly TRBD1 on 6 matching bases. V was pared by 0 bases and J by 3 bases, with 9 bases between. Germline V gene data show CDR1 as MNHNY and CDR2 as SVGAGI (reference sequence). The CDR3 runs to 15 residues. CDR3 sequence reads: CASSYSSGHGNTIYF. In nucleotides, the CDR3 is TGTGCCAGCAGTTACTCGTCGGGACATGGAAACACCATATATTTT.

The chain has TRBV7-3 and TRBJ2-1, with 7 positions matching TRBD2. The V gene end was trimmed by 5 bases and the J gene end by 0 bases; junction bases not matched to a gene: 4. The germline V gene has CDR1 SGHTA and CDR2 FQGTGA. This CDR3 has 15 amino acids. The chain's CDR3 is CASSPTSVSYNEQFF. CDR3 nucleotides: TGTGCCAGCAGCCCCACTAGCGTCTCCTACAATGAGCAGTTCTTC.

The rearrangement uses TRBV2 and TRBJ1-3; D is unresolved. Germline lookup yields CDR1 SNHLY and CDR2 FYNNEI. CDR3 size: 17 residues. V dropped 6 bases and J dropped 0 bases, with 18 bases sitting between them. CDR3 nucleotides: TGTGCCAGCAGACGAGAACCCCACTCGAGCTCTGGAAACACCATATATTTT. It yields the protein CASRREPHSSSGNTIYF.

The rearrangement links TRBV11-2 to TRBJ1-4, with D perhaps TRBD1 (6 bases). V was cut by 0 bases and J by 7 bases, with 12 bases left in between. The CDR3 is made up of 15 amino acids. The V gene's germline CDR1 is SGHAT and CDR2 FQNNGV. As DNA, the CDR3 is TGTGCCAGCAGCTTAGAGGGGGGGCAAGGTGAAAAACTGTTTTTT. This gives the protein CASSLEGGQGEKLFF. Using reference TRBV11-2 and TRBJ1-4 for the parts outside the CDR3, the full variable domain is EAGVAQSPRYKIIEKRQSVAFWCNPISGHATLYWYQQILGQGPKLLIQFQNNGVVDDSQLPKDRFSAERLKGVDSTLKIQPAKLEDSAVYLCASSLEGGQGEKLFFGSGTQLSVL.

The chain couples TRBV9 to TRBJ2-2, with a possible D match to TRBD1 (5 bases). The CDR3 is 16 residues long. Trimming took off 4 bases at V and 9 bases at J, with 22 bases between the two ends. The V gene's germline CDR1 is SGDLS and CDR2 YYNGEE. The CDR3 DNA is TGTGCCAGCAGCCCCCAGGGCCCCAACCCTCCCCGGGAGCTGTTTTTT. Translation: CASSPQGPNPPRELFF.

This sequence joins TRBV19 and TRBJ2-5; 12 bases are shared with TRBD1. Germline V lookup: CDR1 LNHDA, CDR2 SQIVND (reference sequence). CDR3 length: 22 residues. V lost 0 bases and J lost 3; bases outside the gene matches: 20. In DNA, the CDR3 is TGTGCCAGTAGTATAGATGGGCTTCATCGGGCGGGACAGGGGGCGAAAGAAGAGACCCAGTACTTC. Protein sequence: CASSIDGLHRAGQGAKEETQYF. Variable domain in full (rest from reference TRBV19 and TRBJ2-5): DGGITQSPKYLFRKEGQNVTLSCEQNLNHDAMYWYRQDPGQGLRLIYYSQIVNDFQKGDIAEGYSVSREKKESFPLTVTSAQKNPTAFYLCASSIDGLHRAGQGAKEETQYFGPGTRLLVL.

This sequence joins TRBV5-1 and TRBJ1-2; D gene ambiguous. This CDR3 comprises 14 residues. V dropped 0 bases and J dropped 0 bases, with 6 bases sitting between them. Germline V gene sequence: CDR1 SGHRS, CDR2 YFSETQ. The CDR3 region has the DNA TGCGCCAGCAGCTTGGATCCAACTAACTATGGCTACACCTTC. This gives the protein CASSLDPTNYGYTF. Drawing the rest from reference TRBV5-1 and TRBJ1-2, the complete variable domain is KAGVTQTPRYLIKTRGQQVTLSCSPISGHRSVSWYQQTPGQGLQFLFEYFSETQRNKGNFPGRFSGRQFSNSRSEMNVSTLELGDSALYLCASSLDPTNYGYTFGSGTRLTVV.